The entry below describes one TCR beta chain. Its antigen is not identified. This entry belongs to a study of Ad26.COV2.S vaccination and SARS-CoV-2 variants. This sample's treatment: roughly 20 received Ad26.COV2.S at low or high dose, single or two shots; about five received placebo; per-sample allocation not given. Specimens were obtained on day 63 following the first vaccine or placebo injection. Overall study findings and caveats: Ad26.COV2.S recipients had broader spike-specific TCRs (P = 0.0014).

Only in-frame clones appear in the TCRdb table, and some are missing; sequencing was by immunoSEQ multiplex PCR. The sample lists 200,000 to 300,000 clones; roughly 90% were seen once. This CDR3 has 13 amino acids. V was pared by 5 bases and J by 9 bases, with 14 bases between. Germline lookup yields CDR1 SGHNT and CDR2 YENEEA. The input for sequencing was peripheral blood, taken in a trial of Ad26.COV2.S vaccine versus placebo. This TCR was sampled from a person aged 18-65 years who received the Ad26.COV2.S COVID-19 vaccine or a placebo. This sequence joins TRBV11-3 and TRBJ2-1; D is unclear. The DNA of the CDR3 is TGTGCCAGCAGCCCTCAACCTGGTGGTGAGCAGTTCTTC. Residues: CASSPQPGGEQFF. The full variable domain, in which reference TRBV11-3 and TRBJ2-1 provide the parts outside the CDR3, is EAGVVQSPRYKIIEKKQPVAFWCNPISGHNTLYWYLQNLGQGPELLIRYENEEAVDDSQLPKDRFSAERLKGVDSTLKIQPAELGDSAVYLCASSPQPGGEQFFGPGTRLTVL.